These T cell receptor beta chains were read from a single sample in a study of T cell repertoires in cytomegalovirus infection. A single record per CDR3 protein comes from TCRdb applying MiXCR to the reads. The sample lists 400,000 to 550,000 distinct CDR3 sequences; around 11% were seen once. Specimen: PBMCs. The origin of the receptors is a human donor in good health (CMV status not recorded). Some clones in this sample may be carry-over from other donors' samples. CDR3s include the opening cysteine and the closing phenylalanine or tryptophan. A D gene is named only where the DNA matches it firmly. Size is omitted from some rows. Given values are once, few, many or a class for expanded clones.

clone_size j_call v_call d_call cdr3_nt cdr3_aa
many TRBJ2-2 TRBV4-2 . TGTGCCAGCAGCCTACGGGACGGCGACACCGGGGAGCTGTTTTTT CASSLRDGDTGELFF
many TRBJ2-7 TRBV7-2 . TGTGCCAGCAGCCTAGGTGGGGCTGAGGGCGAGCAGTACTTC CASSLGGAEGEQYF
many TRBJ2-5 TRBV27 . TGTGCCAGCAGTTTTCGCCCTCAAGAGACCCAGTACTTC CASSFRPQETQYF
many TRBJ1-5 TRBV5-1 TRBD1 TGCGCCAGCAGCTTGGGGACAGGCCTTGACAATCAGCCCCAGCATTTT CASSLGTGLDNQPQHF
few TRBJ2-5 TRBV9 TRBD2 TGTGCCAGCAGCGGGGGGACTAGCCCTATTCAAGAGACCCAGTACTTC CASSGGTSPIQETQYF
many TRBJ1-2 TRBV6-2/TRBV6-3 . TGTGCCAGCAGTTCCCCGGACAGATTTTATGGCTACACCTTC CASSSPDRFYGYTF
few TRBJ2-5 TRBV5-6 . TGTGCCAGCAGCTTTGCCAGGGGCCGAGAGACCCAGTACTTC CASSFARGRETQYF
many TRBJ2-3 TRBV7-6 . TGTGCCAGCAGCCCGGTGGTTTCTGGCACAGATACGCAGTATTTT CASSPVVSGTDTQYF
many TRBJ2-3 TRBV7-2 TRBD2 TGTGCCAGCAGCTTAGGCCTAGCGGGGGGGAGGGCAGATACGCAGTATTTT CASSLGLAGGRADTQYF
many TRBJ1-1 TRBV7-9 . TGTGCCAGCAGACAAGCCTTGGACAGGAACACTGAAGCTTTCTTT CASRQALDRNTEAFF
. TRBJ2-7 TRBV11-2 . TGTGCCAGCAGCTTAGCCTACCCCCATGACGGTGAAAGGGGATATTCCCAGTACTTC CASSLAYPHDGERGYSQYF
many TRBJ2-3 TRBV7-6 . TGTGCCAGCAGCTTAGGGCAGCTACCAACAGATACGCAGTATTTT CASSLGQLPTDTQYF
many TRBJ1-6 TRBV7-2 . TGTGCCAGCAGCCCCGGGTGGGCCGGGGCAGATTCACCCCTCCACTTT CASSPGWAGADSPLHF
few TRBJ2-5 TRBV5-1 TRBD1 TGCGCCAGCAGCCGGGACAGGAAAGAGACCCAGTACTTC CASSRDRKETQYF
many TRBJ2-1 TRBV12-3/TRBV12-4 . TGTGCCAGCAGAGACTCCCTCACCCACAATGAGCAGTTCTTC CASRDSLTHNEQFF
many TRBJ2-1 TRBV7-3 TRBD2 TGTGCCAGCAGCTCACCCCAGGCGCGGGCGGGGGTTTACAATGAGCAGTTCTTC CASSSPQARAGVYNEQFF
few TRBJ2-5 TRBV25-1 TRBD1 TGTGCCAGCAGTGCCTACCGGGACAGGGAAGAGACCCAGTACTTC CASSAYRDREETQYF
many TRBJ2-7 TRBV12-3/TRBV12-4 . TGTGCCAGCGGCTTAGTCCCCGCTGGCGAGCAGTACTTC CASGLVPAGEQYF
many TRBJ2-1 TRBV4-1 . TGCGCCAGCAGCCAAGAAACTAGAGAAGTCCCCTACAATGAGCAGTTCTTC CASSQETREVPYNEQFF
many TRBJ2-2 TRBV7-8 . TGTGCCAGCAGCTTACCACCGACGGGGAACACCGGGGAGCTGTTTTTT CASSLPPTGNTGELFF
many TRBJ2-4 TRBV7-8 TRBD2 TGTGCCAGCAGCTTAGGTCCGGGACTAGGCGACATTCAGTACTTC CASSLGPGLGDIQYF
few TRBJ2-7 TRBV7-9 . TGTGCCAGCAGCCGACTCTCCTACGAGCAGTACTTC CASSRLSYEQYF
many TRBJ1-2 TRBV7-9 . TGTGCCAGCAGACCCCTCGGGGGGGGTTATGGCTACACCTTC CASRPLGGGYGYTF
few TRBJ2-7 TRBV20-1 . TGCAGTGCTGAGACCGCCTACGAGCAGTACTTC CSAETAYEQYF
many TRBJ2-7 TRBV12-3/TRBV12-4 . TGTGCCAGCAGTTTACTACTCTACGAGCAGTACTTC CASSLLLYEQYF
many TRBJ1-6 TRBV20-1 TRBD1 TGCAGTGCTAGACCCGGGACAGGGGTGAATTCACCCCTCCACTTT CSARPGTGVNSPLHF
many TRBJ1-6 TRBV5-1 . TGCGCCAGCAGCGTCGACAGTTCAAATTCACCCCTCCACTTT CASSVDSSNSPLHF
many TRBJ2-1 TRBV5-1 TRBD2 TGCGCCAGCAGACTAGCGGGGGGAGACGAGCAGTTCTTC CASRLAGGDEQFF
many TRBJ2-5 TRBV7-3 . TGTGCCAGCCCCAGGGGCGTCCAAGAGACCCAGTACTTC CASPRGVQETQYF
many TRBJ1-6 TRBV10-2 TRBD1 TGCGCCAGCAGAGGATCCGGACAGGGAAATTCACCCCTCCACTTT CASRGSGQGNSPLHF
many TRBJ2-2 TRBV5-1 TRBD1 TGCGCCAGCAGCGGACAGGGGGGTGCGAACACCGGGGAGCTGTTTTTT CASSGQGGANTGELFF
once TRBJ2-7 TRBV28 . TGTGCCAGCATTGAAACCGGGGCTCTATCCTACGAGCAGTACTTC CASIETGALSYEQYF
. TRBJ1-4 TRBV5-1 TRBD1 TGCGCCAGCAGCCCGGGACAGGGCCCAACTAATGAAAAACTGTTTTTT CASSPGQGPTNEKLFF
many TRBJ1-4 TRBV5-1 . TGCGCCAGCAGCTTGCAGACCAATGGTGAAAAACTGTTTTTT CASSLQTNGEKLFF
once TRBJ2-2 TRBV11-2 TRBD2 TGTGCCAGCAGCCCGGGAAGGATCGTAGCGGGAGGCCTCCGGAGGGGCGGGGAGCTGGTTTTT CASSPGRIVAGGLRRGGELVF
few TRBJ2-1 TRBV9 TRBD2 TGTGCCAGCAGCGGTCCGGGACTAGCGGGCAATGAGCAGTTCTTC CASSGPGLAGNEQFF
. TRBJ2-7 TRBV5-1 . TGCGCCAGCAGCTTGGCGCAGGGGTCTGGCGAGCAGTACTTC CASSLAQGSGEQYF
many TRBJ2-7 TRBV7-8 . TGTGCCAGCAGCCTACATCAAACCTACGAGCAGTACTTC CASSLHQTYEQYF
many TRBJ2-7 TRBV6-1 . TGTGCCAGCAGTGAGACAGACTACGAGCAGTACTTC CASSETDYEQYF
once TRBJ2-2 TRBV4-1 . TGCGCCAGCAGCCAAGATCGGGCGGCGAGAACCGGGGAGCTGTTTTTT CASSQDRAARTGELFF
once TRBJ2-2 TRBV6-5 TRBD2 TGTGCCAGCAGTTACGGGACTAGGGGCACCGGGGAGCTGTTTTTT CASSYGTRGTGELFF
. TRBJ2-7 TRBV5-1 TRBD1 TGCGCCAGCAGCTTTACAGGGGTATACGAGCAGTACTTC CASSFTGVYEQYF
many TRBJ2-7 TRBV7-2 TRBD2 TGTGCCAGCAGCTTAGAGACTAGCCGGTCCTACGAGCAGTACTTC CASSLETSRSYEQYF
many TRBJ2-7 TRBV11-2 . TGTGCCAGCAGCTTCTCCGGGTTGGGGGGCGAGCAGTACTTC CASSFSGLGGEQYF
. TRBJ1-1 TRBV20-1 . TGCAGTGCTAGAGATTATACTGAAGCTTTGTTT CSARDYTEALF
few TRBJ2-3 TRBV5-1 TRBD2 TGCGCCAGCAGCTTGACTAGCGGGTCGCAATCAGATACGCAGTATTTT CASSLTSGSQSDTQYF
many TRBJ2-1 TRBV18 . TGTGCCAGCTCACCTATTAGATACAATGAGCAGTTCTTC CASSPIRYNEQFF
few TRBJ1-1 TRBV28 TRBD1 TGTGCCAGCAGTCACGTCGACAGGGCGAATGAAGCTTTCTTT CASSHVDRANEAFF
many TRBJ2-1 TRBV7-7 . TGTGCTAGCAGCGTTCTCCCAGTAAGCGAGCAGTTCTTC CASSVLPVSEQFF
many TRBJ1-2 TRBV7-9 TRBD1 TGTGCCAGCAGCTTGCAGGGGGACGTCTATGGCTACACCTTC CASSLQGDVYGYTF
. TRBJ2-3 TRBV5-1 . TGCGCCAGCAGCGGGGGAACTACGAGCACAGATACGCAGTATTTT CASSGGTTSTDTQYF
many TRBJ2-3 TRBV20-1 . TGCAGTGCTAGAGTCACATTTGGGGGACATATTAGCACAGATACGCAGTATTTT CSARVTFGGHISTDTQYF
few TRBJ2-3 TRBV10-3 TRBD1 TGTGCCATCAGTGAGTCGGGACAGGGGGTACCAGATACGCAGTATTTT CAISESGQGVPDTQYF
few TRBJ1-5 TRBV19 . TGTGCCAGTACAGGTGAGGGGATTTTACAGCCCCAGCATTTT CASTGEGILQPQHF
. TRBJ1-4 TRBV5-1 TRBD1 TGCGCCAGCAGCTTTTACCCCGGACAGGGCGGCGAAAAACTGTTTTTT CASSFYPGQGGEKLFF
many TRBJ1-2 TRBV10-3 . TGTGCCATCGGGCAGTTCTCTAACTATGGCTACACCTTC CAIGQFSNYGYTF
. TRBJ2-5 TRBV10-3 . TGTGCCATCAGTGACCCGGGACGAGGGAACCAAGAGACCCAGTACTTC CAISDPGRGNQETQYF
many TRBJ2-5 TRBV20-1 . TGCAGTGCCCGGGGGAGAAAAGAGACCCAGTACTTC CSARGRKETQYF
many TRBJ2-1 TRBV7-9 . TGTGCCAGCAGCTTAGAGGTAATGAGCTCCTACAATGAGCAGTTCTTC CASSLEVMSSYNEQFF